This T cell receptor beta chain is from a study of shared clonotypes between healthy human individuals. Method: immunoSEQ multiplex PCR; TCRdb's copy keeps in-frame clones and lacks some. Among about 2.4 million clones listed, roughly 92% were seen once. General study results and limits: Naive CD4 clonotype sharing across a few donors was about 5.3%. Rarefaction showed sorted-subset sequencing was incomplete despite large depth.

Concerning this clone: Its antigen is not known.

Trimming removed 5 bases from V and 0 bases from J, with 9 bases in between. The CDR3 extends over 14 amino acids. Germline CDR1 MNHEY, CDR2 SVGAGI. The TCR sequence derives from a man younger than 35 in good health. The sample taken for sequencing was naive CD4+ T cells sorted from blood. Subset described: CD45RA+ positively selected. The J gene is TRBJ2-3, the V gene TRBV6-5; D might be TRBD2 (5 bases). CDR3 bases: TGTGCCAGCAGTCCCCGGGGAAGCACAGATACGCAGTATTTT. Its protein is CASSPRGSTDTQYF.